The entry that follows covers one TCR beta chain sequence. The CDR3 length is 17 residues. V dropped 2 bases and J dropped 5; count of bases not matched to a gene: 14. Germline V lookup: CDR1 KGHSH, CDR2 LQKENI. The data belong to a study of blood T cell repertoires in COVID-19. Study summary: Samples taken during acute and convalescent COVID-19 were collected in the United States, Italy and Spain. Sample material is recorded as cDNA or gDNA derived from T cells, B-cell-depleted T cells, or PBMCs.

Methods used by the authors: For nucleated cells, counts were estimated from reference gene primer amplification. Sequenced by immunoSEQ multiplex PCR; TCRdb stores in-frame clones only, minus some. D and trimming come from the DNA, and the V and J calls and clone size come from that table. The sample records approximately 250,000 clones, 75% to 90% being singletons. The sample comprised peripheral blood. This receptor was identified in a man aged 55 to 70 who had recovered from COVID-19. V usage is TRBV18 and J usage is TRBJ2-7, with TRBD2 matching over 8 bases. CDR3 nucleotide sequence: TGTGCCAGCTCACCAATAGGACCGGGACTAGGTGTTAACGAGCAGTACTTC. It yields the protein CASSPIGPGLGVNEQYF.